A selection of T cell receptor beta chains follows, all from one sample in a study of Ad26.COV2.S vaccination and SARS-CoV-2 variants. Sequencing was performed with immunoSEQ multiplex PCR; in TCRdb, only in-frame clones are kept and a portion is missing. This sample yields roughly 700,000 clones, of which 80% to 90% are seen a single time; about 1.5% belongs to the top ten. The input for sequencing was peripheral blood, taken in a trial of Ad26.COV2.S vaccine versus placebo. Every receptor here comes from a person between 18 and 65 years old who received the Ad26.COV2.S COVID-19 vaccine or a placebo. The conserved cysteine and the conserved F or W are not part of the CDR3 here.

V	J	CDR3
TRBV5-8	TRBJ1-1	ASSPTGDTEAF
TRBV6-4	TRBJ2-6	ASKGRKFSGANVLT
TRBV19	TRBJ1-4	ASSPYPQGTNEKLF
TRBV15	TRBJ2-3	ATSRERGGTDTQY
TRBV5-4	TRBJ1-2	ASSLRQGRDYT
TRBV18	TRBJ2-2	ASSPSDSGSGELF
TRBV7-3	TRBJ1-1	ASSLQGAGTEAF
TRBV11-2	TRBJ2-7	ASSLNTGLAGLSYEQY
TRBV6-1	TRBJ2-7	ASSVLQGAYDNEQY
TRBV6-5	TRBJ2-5	ASSPHTGGQETQY
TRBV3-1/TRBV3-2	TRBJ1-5	ASSGGSQPQH
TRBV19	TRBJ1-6	ASSASREWDSPLH
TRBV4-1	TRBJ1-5	ASSQDGVYQPQH
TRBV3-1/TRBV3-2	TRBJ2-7	ASSQDLRAPYEQY
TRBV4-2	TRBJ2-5	ASSQDRLAGGPPETQY
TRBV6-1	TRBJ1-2	ASSDRWLRDNYGYT
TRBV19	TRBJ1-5	ASSPDRGNQPQH
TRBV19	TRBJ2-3	ASSIDTRTDTQY
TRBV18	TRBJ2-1	ASSPPPGLDEQF
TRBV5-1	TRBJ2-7	ASSLGDSSYEQY
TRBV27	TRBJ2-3	ASSFDGEDTQY
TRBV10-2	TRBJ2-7	ASRLAGLSYEQY